There are many counts of the clone carrying this TCR beta chain. What it binds is not known. Each CDR3 protein is one row after TCRdb ran MiXCR on the 5' RACE reads. Of 250,000 to 350,000 distinct CDR3 sequences listed, about 8.9% were seen once; the top ten hold about 2.1%. This sample is drawn from a study of identical twins. Study-level results: For out-of-frame alpha sequences shared by twins, low generation probability was in excess. Twin sharing of out-of-frame TCR alpha was underestimated by models in monozygotic pairs. Cross-sectional statistical analysis was relied on for the conclusions, without the same donors being followed. A lower insertion count was a feature of abundant cord blood beta clonotypes, with no such feature in memory repertoires.

The CDR3 is made up of 15 amino acids. V lost 1 base, J lost 7 bases, and 5 bases stayed unmatched. In germline, CDR1 is SGHDN, CDR2 FVKESK. This sample also belongs to another study, concerning yellow fever vaccine responses in identical twins.

The material sequenced was memory (CD45RO+) T cells sorted from blood. The sequence was collected from a woman between 18 and 30 years old in good health. The chain has TRBV14 and TRBJ1-2; 11 nucleotides match TRBD1. The DNA for the CDR3 is TGTGCCAGCAGCCAAGCCTGGACAGGGGGCGGTGGCTACACCTTC. Its translation is CASSQAWTGGGGYTF.